The 12 T cell receptor beta chains reported below all come from one sample, sequenced in a study of OX40 agonist ivuxolimab in advanced cancers. Libraries were prepared by immunoSEQ multiplex PCR; TCRdb keeps only in-frame clonotypes and omits some of them. This sample has 55,000 to 65,000 clones, with approximately 90% found just once. The sequences come from CD4+ or CD8+ T cells sorted from blood, collected in a trial of the OX40 agonist ivuxolimab. The receptors shown here come from an adult with an advanced solid tumor such as melanoma, head and neck, liver or kidney cancer.

The V call is TRBV6-5, the J call TRBJ2-5; 7 bases map to TRBD1. Trimming cost V 8 bases and J 2 bases; bases outside gene matches: 5. The germline V gene encodes CDR1 MNHEY and CDR2 SVGAGI. This CDR3 is built from 13 residues. The chain's CDR3 is CASSGTEQETQYF. In DNA, the CDR3 is TGTGCCAGCTCCGGGACAGAGCAAGAGACCCAGTACTTC.

V and J are TRBV30 and TRBJ1-6; D gene ambiguous. V lost 4 bases, J lost 7 bases, and 14 bases lay in between. Germline CDR1 and CDR2: GTSNPN and SVGIG (reference sequence). CDR3 size: 14 residues. CDR3 protein: CAWKGGPGNSPLHF. CDR3 DNA: TGTGCCTGGAAAGGTGGCCCCGGGAATTCACCCCTCCACTTT.

The sample holds a few counts of this clone. The V gene is TRBV19, the J gene TRBJ2-7, with TRBD1 matching 9 bases. Germline V gives CDR1 LNHDA, CDR2 SQIVND (reference sequence). The junction had 8 bases not matched to a gene; V was cut back by 6 bases and J by 5 bases. The CDR3 is 14 residues long. The CDR3 protein is CASSPTGGRNEQYF. The CDR3 coding sequence is TGTGCCAGTAGCCCGACAGGGGGAAGGAACGAGCAGTACTTC.

V usage is TRBV4-1 and J usage is TRBJ1-1; TRBD1 is a possible D gene (6 bases). Germline CDR1 and CDR2: MGHRA and YSYEKL. Trimming stripped 5 bases from V and 11 bases from J, with 21 bases between. The CDR3 is made up of 14 amino acids. CDR3 sequence: CASSAQTGPSGAFF. CDR3 in DNA: TGCGCCAGCAGCGCCCAGACAGGCCCTAGTGGCGCTTTCTTT.

This sequence joins TRBV6-4 and TRBJ2-3; D unclear. This CDR3 has 12 amino acids. The germline gives CDR1 MRHNA, CDR2 SNTAGT. Trimming left V 4 bases short and J 7 bases short, with 9 bases between. The CDR3 loop is CASSADFYTQYF. The CDR3, as DNA: TGTGCCAGCAGTGCTGACTTCTATACGCAGTATTTT.

The chain links TRBV7-6 to TRBJ1-4; D is ambiguous. This CDR3 is 15 amino acids long. Trimming pared 1 base from V and 0 bases from J, leaving 6 bases between. Germline CDR1 and CDR2: SGHVS and FNYEAQ. The CDR3 loop reads CASSLGAATNEKLFF. The CDR3 DNA is TGTGCCAGCAGCTTAGGTGCGGCAACTAATGAAAAACTGTTTTTT.

V is TRBV9 and J is TRBJ2-3; 7 bases align to TRBD2. The V segment lost 3 bases and the J segment 4 bases; nucleotides outside the gene matches: 11. Germline CDR1 SGDLS, CDR2 YYNGEE. The CDR3 is made up of 16 amino acids. The CDR3 is CASSAPLGGIADTQYF. The CDR3, as DNA: TGTGCCAGCAGCGCCCCCCTCGGGGGGATCGCAGATACGCAGTATTTT. Full variable domain (remainder filled in from reference TRBV9 and TRBJ2-3): DSGVTQTPKHLITATGQRVTLRCSPRSGDLSVYWYQQSLDQGLQFLIQYYNGEERAKGNILERFSAQQFPDLHSELNLSSLELGDSALYFCASSAPLGGIADTQYFGPGTRLTVL.

The chain is built from TRBV10-3 and TRBJ2-7, with D maybe TRBD1 (9 bases). The CDR3 is 15 amino acids. From germline, CDR1 is ENHRY and CDR2 SYGVKD. Trimming stripped 11 bases from V and 1 base from J, with 21 bases between. This chain's CDR3 is CASQRGTGSSYEQYF. The CDR3 coding sequence is TGTGCCTCTCAGCGGGGGACAGGGAGTTCCTACGAGCAGTACTTC.

The gene calls are TRBV9 and TRBJ2-7, with D perhaps being TRBD1 or TRBD2 (5 bases each). The CDR3 spans 13 residues. With 5 bases removed from V and 1 base from J, the gap between germline ends came to 10 bases. CDR1 and CDR2 (germline): SGDLS, YYNGEE. DNA of the CDR3: TGTGCCAGCAGTGGGACCGCATCCTACGAGCAGTACTTC. Protein product: CASSGTASYEQYF.

This chain joins TRBV4-1 and TRBJ2-3; D not resolved. CDR3 length: 15 residues. With 1 base removed from V and 4 bases from J, the gap between germline ends came to 12 bases. CDR1 and CDR2 (germline): MGHRA, YSYEKL. CDR3 sequence reads: CASSQAPFQADTQYF. The CDR3 DNA sequence: TGCGCCAGCAGCCAAGCCCCTTTTCAGGCAGATACGCAGTATTTT.

The chain employs TRBV19 and TRBJ2-5, with D hard to call. The J call could be wrong; TRBJ2-7 is a better fit for the DNA end. CDR1 is LNHDA, CDR2 SQIVND, per germline (reference sequence). The CDR3 spans 13 residues. In nucleotides, the CDR3 is TGTGCCAGTAGTATAGATATAAGCTACGAGCAGTACTTC. It codes for CASSIDISYEQYF.

V gene TRBV19 combines with J gene TRBJ2-3; 9 positions agree with TRBD2. The V gene end was trimmed by 5 bases and the J gene end by 5 bases; junction bases not matched to a gene: 5. Germline V gene sequence: CDR1 LNHDA, CDR2 SQIVND (reference sequence). The CDR3 loop spans 14 amino acids. The CDR3 spells CASSERGARDTQYF. The CDR3 coding sequence is TGTGCCAGTAGTGAGCGGGGGGCCCGAGATACGCAGTATTTT. The full variable domain, in which reference TRBV19 and TRBJ2-3 provide the parts outside the CDR3, is DGGITQSPKYLFRKEGQNVTLSCEQNLNHDAMYWYRQDPGQGLRLIYYSQIVNDFQKGDIAEGYSVSREKKESFPLTVTSAQKNPTAFYLCASSERGARDTQYFGPGTRLTVL.